The rows below give T cell receptor beta chains drawn from one sample of a study of shared clonotypes between healthy human individuals. The table came from immunoSEQ multiplex PCR; TCRdb's copy has only in-frame clones and leaves some out. The sample includes about 2 million clones, roughly 95% seen only once; the top ten take roughly 1.2%. The material sequenced was naive CD8+ T cells sorted from blood. These receptors originate from a man aged 18 to 29 in good health. Both conserved end residues are part of each CDR3. Each record gives: D gene, V gene, clone size, J gene, CDR3 DNA, CDR3 protein. The D gene is left open where the match is weak. Size values are once, few and many counts, or a class for expanded clones, and some rows have none.

NA	TRBV6-5	NA	TRBJ2-5	TGTGCCAGCAGTACATCGATAGGAGGAGAGACCCAGTACTTC	CASSTSIGGETQYF
NA	TRBV27	NA	TRBJ1-5	TGTGCCAGCACCCCTGTGGGGGGAGCTCAGCCCCAGCATTTT	CASTPVGGAQPQHF
TRBD2	TRBV27	NA	TRBJ2-7	TGTGCCAGCAGTTTAAGACTAGCGACAACCTACGAGCAGTACTTC	CASSLRLATTYEQYF
NA	TRBV18	NA	TRBJ2-4	TGTGCCAGCTCGCCGTCGAAAGGGGTCAAAAACATTCAGTACTTC	CASSPSKGVKNIQYF
NA	TRBV5-1	NA	TRBJ1-2	TGCGCCAGCAGCCAGACAGGAGAGCTTTATGGCTACACCTTC	CASSQTGELYGYTF
TRBD1	TRBV6-6	NA	TRBJ2-1	TGTGCCGTCGGCAGGGGGAATGAGCAGTTCTTC	CAVGRGNEQFF
NA	TRBV6-5	NA	TRBJ1-1	TGTGCCAGCAGCCCTACGCAGGGATTAGAAGCTTTCTTT	CASSPTQGLEAFF
TRBD1	TRBV6-5	NA	TRBJ1-1	TGTGCCAGCAGTTACTCACCAACAGGGGCTGAAGCTTTCTTT	CASSYSPTGAEAFF
NA	TRBV9	NA	TRBJ2-7	TGTGCCAGCAGCGCAGGACTTCTGAGCTCCTACGAGCAGTACTTC	CASSAGLLSSYEQYF
NA	TRBV5-1	NA	TRBJ2-1	TGCGCCAGCAGCTTGGCCGGCGGCCATAACAATGAGCAGTTCTTC	CASSLAGGHNNEQFF
TRBD2	TRBV4-1	NA	TRBJ2-7	TGCGCCAGCAGCCAAGAGAGGTCCCCGACTAGCGGGAGTTCGCCCTACGAGCAGTACTTC	CASSQERSPTSGSSPYEQYF
NA	TRBV18	NA	TRBJ2-3	TGTGCCAGCTCACCCTCCAAAGGGTCGGCAGCAGATACGCAGTATTTT	CASSPSKGSAADTQYF
TRBD1	TRBV9	NA	TRBJ2-1	TGTGCCAGCAGCGTAGTGGGGACAGGGTTCAATGAGCAGTTCTTC	CASSVVGTGFNEQFF
NA	TRBV7-9	NA	TRBJ2-7	TGTGCCAGCAGCTTAGGGCGCGCCGAGCAGTACTTC	CASSLGRAEQYF
TRBD1	TRBV27	NA	TRBJ1-2	TGTGCCAGCAGTCCGGGACAGCTCTATGGCTACACCTTC	CASSPGQLYGYTF
TRBD2	TRBV4-1	NA	TRBJ2-3	TGCGCCAGCAGCCAAGATAAACTAGCGGGAGTGATTGGCACAGATACGCAGTATTTT	CASSQDKLAGVIGTDTQYF
TRBD1	TRBV27	NA	TRBJ1-6	TGTGCCAGCAGTCCTGGGGACAGTCGGATCTCACCCCTCCACTTT	CASSPGDSRISPLHF
NA	TRBV27	NA	TRBJ2-1	TGTGCCAGCGGGGGCCCCTTGAGCGAGCAGTTCTTC	CASGGPLSEQFF
NA	TRBV21-1	NA	TRBJ2-7	TGTGCCAGCAGCCCGCCGGGCGGGGTAGCCTCCTACGAGCAGTACTTC	CASSPPGGVASYEQYF
NA	TRBV16	NA	TRBJ1-5	TGTGCCAGCAGCCAAACGGGGACGGGCAATCAGCCCCAGCATTTT	CASSQTGTGNQPQHF
TRBD2	TRBV7-9	NA	TRBJ2-7	TGTGCCAGCAGCTCGCCTGGACTAGCGGGAGAAAGGAACGGGTACGAGCAGTACTTC	CASSSPGLAGERNGYEQYF
NA	TRBV9	NA	TRBJ1-5	TGTGCCAGCAGCTCACAGGGAGAGCCGGGTCAGCCCCAGCATTTT	CASSSQGEPGQPQHF
NA	TRBV7-9	NA	TRBJ2-3	TGTGCCAGCAGCTTCCTGGGACCTAGCACAGATACGCAGTATTTT	CASSFLGPSTDTQYF
TRBD1	TRBV7-9	NA	TRBJ1-1	TGTGCCAGCAGCTCAAAGGACAGGGGAGGCACTGAAGCTTTCTTT	CASSSKDRGGTEAFF
NA	TRBV5-5	NA	TRBJ1-1	TGTGCCAGCAGCTTGGATCCGGATGCCCTGAACACTGAAGCTTTCTTT	CASSLDPDALNTEAFF
NA	TRBV14	NA	TRBJ1-1	TGTGCCAGCAGCCAGGACAGCATGAACACTGAAGCTTTCTTT	CASSQDSMNTEAFF
TRBD1	TRBV28	NA	TRBJ2-7	TGTGCCAGCAGTTTTCCCCTAGGGGGCTACTACGAGCAGTACTTC	CASSFPLGGYYEQYF
NA	TRBV6-5	NA	TRBJ2-7	TGTGCCAGCAGTTTGACTTCGACAGGGAGGGGCGAGCAGTACTTC	CASSLTSTGRGEQYF
NA	TRBV6-5	once	TRBJ2-3	TGTGCCAGCAGTTACACCCGTAATCCAGGGGCGGATACGCAGTATTTT	CASSYTRNPGADTQYF
NA	TRBV11-2	NA	TRBJ2-7	TGTGCCAGCAGCCTATTGGTCTACGAGCAGTACTTC	CASSLLVYEQYF
TRBD1	TRBV5-1	NA	TRBJ2-7	TGCGCCAGCAGCTACACAACAGGGGGCTCCTACGAGCAGTACTTC	CASSYTTGGSYEQYF
NA	TRBV7-8	NA	TRBJ2-3	TGTGCCAGCATCACCGGGCCGGGGGCAGATACGCAGTATTTT	CASITGPGADTQYF